Listed below are T cell receptor beta chains from one sample, sequenced in a study of blood T cell repertoires in COVID-19. Measured with immunoSEQ multiplex PCR; TCRdb has only the in-frame clones, and not every one. The sample carries approximately 450,000 clones, 87% recorded once. The sample taken for sequencing was PBMCs or T cells enriched from blood (not recorded which). The source of these receptors is a woman aged 18-29 years with acute COVID-19. Each CDR3 is given with its conserved first and last residue. Each record gives: J gene, D gene, CDR3 length, clone size, V gene, CDR3 DNA, CDR3 protein. D genes are given only for firm matches. The size of a clone is reported for some rows only, either as once, few or many, or as a class for expanded clones.

>TRBJ1-1|.|17|.|TRBV30
TGTGCCTGGATAAAACGAGGGTCCGACTTCATGAACACTGAAGCTTTCTTT
CAWIKRGSDFMNTEAFF
>TRBJ2-7|TRBD1|19|.|TRBV29-1
TGCAGCGTTGAGGTAGGACAGGGACCCTCGGCGGGCGAGTCCTACGAGCAGTACTTC
CSVEVGQGPSAGESYEQYF
>TRBJ2-1|.|11|.|TRBV6-2/TRBV6-3
TGTGCCAGCAGTGGCCTGAATGAGCAGTTCTTC
CASSGLNEQFF
>TRBJ2-3|.|15|.|TRBV4-2
TGTGCCAGCAGCCAAGCGTATTCGTTCGCAGATACGCAGTATTTT
CASSQAYSFADTQYF
>TRBJ2-7|.|13|.|TRBV3-1/TRBV3-2
TGTGCCAGCAGCCAAGATACGGGATACGAGCAGTACTTC
CASSQDTGYEQYF
>TRBJ1-2|.|15|.|TRBV7-3
TGTGCCAGCAGCAGTCAACAGGGTTTAGTGGCAGGCTACACCTTC
CASSSQQGLVAGYTF
>TRBJ2-2|TRBD2|16|.|TRBV6-4
TGTGCCAGCAGTGTACTACTAGCGGGGAACACCGGGGAGCTGTTTTTT
CASSVLLAGNTGELFF
>TRBJ2-1|TRBD1|15|.|TRBV7-6
TGTGCCAGCAGCTTAATCGCGACAGGGTACAATGAGCAGTTCTTC
CASSLIATGYNEQFF
>TRBJ2-3|.|13|.|TRBV2
TGTGCCAGCAGGGGCAGGGCAACAGATACGCAGTATTTT
CASRGRATDTQYF
>TRBJ2-1|TRBD2|15|.|TRBV4-1
TGCGCCAGCAGCCACGGACTAGCGGGAGGCGATGAGCAGTTCTTC
CASSHGLAGGDEQFF
>TRBJ2-7|TRBD1|14|.|TRBV10-1
TGCGCCAGCGGTCGGACAGGGGGTCTCCACGAGCAGTACTTC
CASGRTGGLHEQYF
>TRBJ2-1|TRBD2|16|.|TRBV9
TGTGCCAGCAGCGTAAACAGCGGGAGGGTAGAGAATGAGCAGTTCTTC
CASSVNSGRVENEQFF
>TRBJ2-1|TRBD1|14|once|TRBV28
TGTGCCAGCAGCCGGACAGGGATGGTGAATGAGCAGTTCTTC
CASSRTGMVNEQFF
>TRBJ2-1|TRBD1|17|.|TRBV3-1/TRBV3-2
TGTGCCAGCAGCCAGGACAGGGGAAGTGGCTCCTACAATGAGCAGTTCTTC
CASSQDRGSGSYNEQFF
>TRBJ2-7|TRBD2|16|.|TRBV9
TGTGCCAGCAGCGTAGGAGTAGCGGGGGCCTCCTACGAGCAGTACTTC
CASSVGVAGASYEQYF
>TRBJ1-2|.|18|.|TRBV6-6
TGTGCCAGCAGTCCCCTGTTGTCCGGCGGGGGCTTAGGGAATGGCTACACCTTC
CASSPLLSGGGLGNGYTF
>TRBJ2-7|TRBD2|16|once|TRBV7-2
TGTGCCAGCAGCTTAGGTGCGGGGCTAGCGGGCTACGAGCAGTACTTC
CASSLGAGLAGYEQYF